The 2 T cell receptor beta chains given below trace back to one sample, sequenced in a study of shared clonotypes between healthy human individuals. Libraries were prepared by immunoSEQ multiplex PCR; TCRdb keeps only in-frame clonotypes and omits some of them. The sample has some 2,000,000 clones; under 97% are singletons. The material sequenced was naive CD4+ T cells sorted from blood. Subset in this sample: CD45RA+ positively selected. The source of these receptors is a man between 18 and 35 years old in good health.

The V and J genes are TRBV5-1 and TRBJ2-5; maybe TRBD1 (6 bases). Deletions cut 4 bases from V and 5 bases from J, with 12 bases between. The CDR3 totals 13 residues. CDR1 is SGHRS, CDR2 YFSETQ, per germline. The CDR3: CASSPNREETQYF. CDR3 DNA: TGCGCCAGCAGCCCGAACAGGGAGGAGACCCAGTACTTC. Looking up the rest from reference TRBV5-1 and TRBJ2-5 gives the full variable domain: KAGVTQTPRYLIKTRGQQVTLSCSPISGHRSVSWYQQTPGQGLQFLFEYFSETQRNKGNFPGRFSGRQFSNSRSEMNVSTLELGDSALYLCASSPNREETQYFGPGTRLLVL.

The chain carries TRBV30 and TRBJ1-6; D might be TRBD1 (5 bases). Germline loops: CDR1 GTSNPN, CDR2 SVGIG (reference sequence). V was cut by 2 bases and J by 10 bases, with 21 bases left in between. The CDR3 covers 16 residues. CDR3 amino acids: CAWSLQGLPQGSPLHF. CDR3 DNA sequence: TGTGCCTGGAGTCTCCAGGGACTTCCTCAAGGGTCACCCCTCCACTTT.